These 24 T cell receptor beta chains were all obtained from the same sample, sequenced in a study of shared clonotypes between healthy human individuals. Here immunoSEQ multiplex PCR was the method, and the copy in TCRdb shows in-frame clones only, minus some. The sample carries about 960,000 clones, more than 75% recorded once. Sequences were obtained from memory CD4+ T cells sorted from blood. As to subset: CD45RA-negative fraction. These receptors were collected from a man between 18 and 29 years old in good health.

The chain recombines TRBV4-2 with TRBJ2-5, with TRBD2 matching 11 bases. The CDR3 contains 15 residues. Unmatched junction bases numbered 8, after V lost 2 bases and J lost 9 bases. Per the germline V gene, CDR1 is LGHNA and CDR2 is YNFKEQ. This CDR3 is CASSQTSGGWEAQYF. DNA for the CDR3: TGTGCCAGCAGCCAAACTAGCGGGGGCTGGGAGGCCCAGTACTTC.

V usage is TRBV30 and J usage is TRBJ2-3; D might be TRBD1 or TRBD2, each matching 5 bases. The CDR3 loop spans 15 amino acids. V was clipped by 0 bases and J by 3 bases, with 13 bases between them. Germline-derived CDR1 and CDR2 are GTSNPN and SVGIG (reference sequence). The CDR3 reads CAWSVRERGTDTQYF. The CDR3 bases are TGTGCCTGGAGTGTACGGGAAAGGGGTACAGATACGCAGTATTTT.

The gene calls are TRBV7-9 and TRBJ2-5, with 7 bases fitting TRBD1. CDR1 is SEHNR, CDR2 FQNEAQ, per germline (reference sequence). The CDR3 is made up of 15 amino acids. V lost 5 bases to trimming and J lost 5 bases; unmatched junction nucleotides: 11. CDR3 nucleotides: TGTGCCAGCAGCACTCCGACAGGGCAAACGGAGACCCAGTACTTC. This translates into CASSTPTGQTETQYF.

The rearrangement uses TRBV5-8 and TRBJ2-5, with TRBD2 matching over 13 bases. Germline-derived CDR1 and CDR2 are SGHTS and YDEGEE. The CDR3 contains 16 residues. The V segment lost 2 bases and the J segment 5 bases; nucleotides outside the gene matches: 6. The CDR3 bases are TGTGCCAGCAGCTTTCCACTAGCGGGAGGGCGGGAGACCCAGTACTTC. It yields the protein CASSFPLAGGRETQYF.

The chain employs TRBV5-1 and TRBJ1-1; tentatively, D is TRBD1 (6 bases). V dropped 4 bases and J dropped 4 bases, with 17 bases sitting between them. This CDR3 has 15 amino acids. Germline V gene lookup returns CDR1 SGHRS and CDR2 YFSETQ. CDR3 residues: CASSPQWGATTEAFF. CDR3 nucleotide sequence: TGCGCCAGCAGCCCACAGTGGGGGGCGACCACTGAAGCTTTCTTT.

V and J are TRBV30 and TRBJ1-6, with a weak D call TRBD1 (5 bases). Germline CDR1 is GTSNPN and CDR2 is SVGIG (reference sequence). Trimming stripped 7 bases from V and 7 bases from J, with 14 bases between. The CDR3 extends over 13 amino acids. The CDR3 loop reads CASRREINSPLHF. Here the CDR3 DNA reads TGTGCCTCACGCAGGGAAATAAATTCACCCCTCCACTTT.

The rearrangement links TRBV9 to TRBJ2-1, with 8 bases matching TRBD1. Germline lookup yields CDR1 SGDLS and CDR2 YYNGEE. CDR3 length: 15 amino acids. With 0 bases clipped from V and 6 bases from J, the junction kept 5 bases outside the gene matches. The CDR3 reads CASSVGQGAGNEQFF. CDR3 DNA sequence: TGTGCCAGCAGCGTAGGGCAGGGGGCCGGCAATGAGCAGTTCTTC.

The table lists this clone with a count of one. The chain employs TRBV7-2 and TRBJ1-1, with TRBD1 as a possible D gene (6 bases). The germline gives CDR1 SGHTA, CDR2 FQGNSA. The CDR3 length is 16 residues. The ends were cut back, 0 bases at V and 8 bases at J, with 19 bases in the middle. The CDR3 bases are TGTGCCAGCAGCTTAGCCCCGACAGGTCCCGGCGGGGAAGCTTTCTTT. Translated: CASSLAPTGPGGEAFF.

J is TRBJ2-1 and V is TRBV5-6, with 10 nucleotides matching TRBD1. The CDR3 spans 16 residues. Germline V CDR1 and CDR2: SGHDT, YYEEEE. After removal of 5 bases from V and 4 bases from J, the junction contained 9 bases not matched to a gene. CDR3 coding DNA: TGTGCCAGCAGTTTTGGGACAGGGGACCCTTACAATGAGCAGTTCTTC. Its translation: CASSFGTGDPYNEQFF. The complete variable domain, with remaining parts taken from reference TRBV5-6 and TRBJ2-1, reads DAGVTQSPTHLIKTRGQQVTLRCSPKSGHDTVSWYQQALGQGPQFIFQYYEEEERQRGNFPDRFSGHQFPNYSSELNVNALLLGDSALYLCASSFGTGDPYNEQFFGPGTRLTVL.

The CDR3 DNA is TGTGCCAGCTCACAGGAACCGCAAAGGCCCTCTGGAAACACCATATATTTT. Translating it yields CASSQEPQRPSGNTIYF. The rearrangement links TRBV18 to TRBJ1-3; D not resolved. Trimming pared 4 bases from V and 0 bases from J, leaving 16 bases between. The V gene's germline CDR1 is KGHSH and CDR2 LQKENI. The CDR3 contains 17 residues.

The chain employs TRBV2 and TRBJ2-7; tentatively, D is TRBD1 (6 bases). V lost 6 bases to trimming and J lost 10 bases, with 22 bases between them. The germline V gene encodes CDR1 SNHLY and CDR2 FYNNEI. This CDR3 spans 14 amino acids. CDR3 sequence reads: CASRVRGTTTLQYF. In nucleotides, the CDR3 is TGTGCCAGCAGAGTCAGGGGCACGACGACGCTTCAGTACTTC.

In regard to this clone: This could be a read error, since a much larger clone is one nucleotide away. This chain links TRBV7-9 with TRBJ2-3; 8 positions match TRBD1. The trim removed 5 bases at V and 5 bases at J, leaving 9 bases unmatched. CDR1 and CDR2 (germline): SEHNR, FQNEAQ (reference sequence). This CDR3 is built from 15 residues. CDR3 loop: CASSIGQGWIDTQYF. CDR3 DNA sequence: TGTGCCAGCAGCATCGGACAGGGATGGATAGATACGCAGTATTTT. Variable domain in full (rest from reference TRBV7-9 and TRBJ2-3): DTGVSQNPRHKITKRGQNVTFRCDPISEHNRLYWYRQTLGQGPEFLTYFQNEAQLEKSRLLSDRFSAERPKGSFSTLEIQRTEQGDSAMYLCASSIGQGWIDTQYFGPGTRLTVL.

The J gene is TRBJ2-7, the V gene TRBV19; weak D call: TRBD2 (5 bases). The CDR3 is 15 amino acids. The germline V gene has CDR1 LNHDA and CDR2 SQIVND (reference sequence). Trimming took 0 bases from V and 6 from J, leaving 15 bases between them. The CDR3 DNA follows: TGTGCCAGTAGTATAGAGACTATAGAAGGGAGCGAGCAGTACTTC. This codes for CASSIETIEGSEQYF.

The rearrangement joins TRBV10-3 to TRBJ2-2; 7 nucleotides line up with TRBD2. Germline V CDR1 and CDR2: ENHRY, SYGVKD. V dropped 0 bases and J dropped 2; count of bases not matched to a gene: 3. This CDR3 is 16 amino acids long. The CDR3 sequence is CAISESLAGNTGELFF. CDR3 DNA: TGTGCCATCAGTGAGTCGTTAGCGGGTAACACCGGGGAGCTGTTTTTT.

The CDR3 loop reads CASSEHTWDRGMNTEAFF. The CDR3, as DNA: TGTGCCAGCAGCGAACACACATGGGACAGGGGCATGAACACTGAAGCTTTCTTT. The V call is TRBV27, the J call TRBJ1-1; 10 nucleotides agree with TRBD1. The length of the CDR3 is 18 residues. The V gene's germline CDR1 is MNHEY and CDR2 SMNVEV (reference sequence). V trimming: 6 bases; J trimming: 0 bases; junction bases outside the gene matches: 13.

This clone appeared once. V usage is TRBV5-1 and J usage is TRBJ2-7, with 10 bases identical to TRBD1. Germline V lookup: CDR1 SGHRS, CDR2 YFSETQ. The CDR3 has 19 residues. Trimming cost V 0 bases and J 1 base; bases outside gene matches: 13. The CDR3 DNA reads as TGCGCCAGCAGCTTGGGGGTCCCGCCGGGACAGGGGACTTCCTACGAGCAGTACTTC. Its translation is CASSLGVPPGQGTSYEQYF.

This chain uses TRBV11-2 with TRBJ2-6; no reliable D call. Germline lookup yields CDR1 SGHAT and CDR2 FQNNGV. This CDR3 contains 13 residues. The V and J ends lost 6 bases and 1 base respectively, with 4 bases between them. CDR3: CASRQSGANVLTF. The CDR3 nucleotides read TGTGCCAGCAGGCAATCTGGGGCCAACGTCCTGACTTTC.

This clone was found a few times. Other DNA sequences in this sample translate to the same CDR3. V is TRBV5-1 and J is TRBJ2-1; D possibly corresponds to TRBD1 (5 bases). CDR3 size: 15 residues. V was cut by 0 bases and J by 2 bases, with 9 bases left in between. CDR1 SGHRS and CDR2 YFSETQ come from the germline V gene. In DNA form, the CDR3 reads TGCGCCAGCAGCTTGGGGCAGGGCGCCTACAATGAGCAGTTCTTC. Amino acid sequence: CASSLGQGAYNEQFF.

CDR3 region: CASSLGQVTSGNTIYF. DNA of the CDR3: TGTGCCAGTAGTTTGGGACAGGTAACCTCTGGAAACACCATATATTTT. The chain couples TRBV19 to TRBJ1-3, with TRBD1 identical over 8 bases. Germline lookup yields CDR1 LNHDA and CDR2 SQIVND (reference sequence). Trimming at V came to 5 bases and at J to 0 bases, leaving 6 bases not matched to a gene. There are 16 residues in the CDR3.

The chain has TRBV28 and TRBJ2-7; D remains unclear. CDR3 size: 13 residues. V was shortened by 2 bases and J by 4 bases, with 9 bases between the two germline ends. Germline CDR1 is MDHEN and CDR2 is SYDVKM. CDR3 protein: CASSLARDYEQYF. The CDR3 bases are TGTGCCAGCAGTTTAGCCAGAGATTACGAGCAGTACTTC.

The chain joins TRBV7-2 to TRBJ1-5; D gene ambiguous. The CDR3 has 12 amino acids. Germline CDR1 SGHTA, CDR2 FQGNSA. V lost 5 bases and J lost 7, with 9 bases in between. CDR3 bases: TGTGCCAGCAGCATGGGCAGGCAGCCCCAGCATTTT. Amino acids: CASSMGRQPQHF. Variable domain in full (rest from reference TRBV7-2 and TRBJ1-5): GAGVSQSPSNKVTEKGKDVELRCDPISGHTALYWYRQSLGQGLEFLIYFQGNSAPDKSGLPSDRFSAERTGGSVSTLTIQRTQQEDSAVYLCASSMGRQPQHFGDGTRLSIL.

The rearrangement uses TRBV6-6 and TRBJ1-6; D remains unclear. V was cut by 2 bases and J by 10 bases, with 6 bases left in between. The germline V gene has CDR1 MNHNY and CDR2 SVGAGI (reference sequence). The CDR3 is made up of 12 amino acids. The CDR3 here is CASSYGSSPLHF. In nucleotides, the CDR3 is TGTGCCAGCAGTTACGGGAGCTCACCCCTCCACTTT.

V usage is TRBV28 and J usage is TRBJ2-4, with 10 bases identical to TRBD1. V shed 3 bases and J 1 base; nucleotides not matched to a gene: 3. Germline V gene data show CDR1 as MDHEN and CDR2 as SYDVKM. This CDR3 has 16 amino acids. The CDR3 region is CASSLPGQGAKNIQYF. Written as DNA, the CDR3 is TGTGCCAGCAGTTTGCCGGGACAGGGGGCCAAAAACATTCAGTACTTC.

This chain connects TRBV27 to TRBJ2-7, with D unclear. Germline assignment: CDR1 MNHEY and CDR2 SMNVEV (reference sequence). V lost 2 bases, J lost 1 base, and 9 bases lay in between. This CDR3 contains 14 residues. CDR3 in amino acids: CASSLHLWSYEQYF. CDR3 sequence (DNA): TGTGCCAGCAGTTTACATCTGTGGTCCTACGAGCAGTACTTC.